This T cell receptor beta chain was recovered during a study of blood T cell repertoires in COVID-19. This clone showed up just a few times. Assay used: immunoSEQ multiplex PCR; TCRdb lists only in-frame clones, some missing. Among over 200,000 clones listed, 80% to 90% were seen once. Germline V CDR1 and CDR2: KGHSH, LQKENI. With 3 bases clipped from V and 4 bases from J, the junction kept 6 bases outside the gene matches. CDR3 size: 15 residues. This clonotype originated in a woman aged 45-59 years with acute or convalescent COVID-19. The genes are TRBV18 and TRBJ1-5; 7 nucleotides agree with TRBD1. Specimen: peripheral blood. CDR3 sequence: CASSPPGTDNQPQHF. CDR3 DNA sequence: TGTGCCAGCTCACCTCCCGGGACAGATAATCAGCCCCAGCATTTT.